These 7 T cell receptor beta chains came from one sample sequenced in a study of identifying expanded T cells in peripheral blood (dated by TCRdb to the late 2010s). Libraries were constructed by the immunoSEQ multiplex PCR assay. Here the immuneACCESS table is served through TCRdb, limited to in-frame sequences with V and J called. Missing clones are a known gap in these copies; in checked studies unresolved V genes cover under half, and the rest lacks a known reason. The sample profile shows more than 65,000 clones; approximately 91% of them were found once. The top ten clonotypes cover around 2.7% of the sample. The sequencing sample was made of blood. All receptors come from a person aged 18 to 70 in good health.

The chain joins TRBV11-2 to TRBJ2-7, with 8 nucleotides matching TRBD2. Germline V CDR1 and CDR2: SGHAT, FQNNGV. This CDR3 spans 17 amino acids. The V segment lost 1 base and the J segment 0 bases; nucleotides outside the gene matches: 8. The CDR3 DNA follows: TGTGCCAGCAGCTTAGGATGGGTAGCGGGAAGCTCCTACGAGCAGTACTTC. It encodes CASSLGWVAGSSYEQYF.

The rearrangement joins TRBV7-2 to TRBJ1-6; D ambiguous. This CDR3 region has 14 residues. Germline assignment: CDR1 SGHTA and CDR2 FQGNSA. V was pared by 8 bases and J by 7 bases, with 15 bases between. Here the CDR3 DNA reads TGTGCCAGCGGCTCACGTCGGGAGAATTCACCCCTCCACTTT. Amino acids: CASGSRRENSPLHF.

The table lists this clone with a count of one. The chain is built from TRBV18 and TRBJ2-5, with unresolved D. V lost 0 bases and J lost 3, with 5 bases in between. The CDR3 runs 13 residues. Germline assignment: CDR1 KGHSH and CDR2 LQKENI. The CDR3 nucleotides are TGTGCCAGCTCACCACCACTGAAAGAGACCCAGTACTTC. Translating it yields CASSPPLKETQYF.

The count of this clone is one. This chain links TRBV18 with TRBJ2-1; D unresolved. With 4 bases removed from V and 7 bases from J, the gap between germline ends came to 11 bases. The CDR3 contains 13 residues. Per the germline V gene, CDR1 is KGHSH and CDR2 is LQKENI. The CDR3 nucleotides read TGTGCCAGCTCACACGGTCCAGAGAATGAGCAGTTCTTC. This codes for CASSHGPENEQFF. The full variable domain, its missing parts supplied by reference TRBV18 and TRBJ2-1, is NAGVMQNPRHLVRRRGQEARLRCSPMKGHSHVYWYRQLPEEGLKFMVYLQKENIIDESGMPKERFSAEFPKEGPSILRIQQVVRGDSAAYFCASSHGPENEQFFGPGTRLTVL.

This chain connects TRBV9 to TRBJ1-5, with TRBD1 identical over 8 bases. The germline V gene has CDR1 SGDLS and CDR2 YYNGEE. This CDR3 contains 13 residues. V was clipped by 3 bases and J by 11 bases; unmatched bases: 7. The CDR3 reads CASSGRDRGTQHF. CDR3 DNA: TGTGCCAGCAGCGGAAGAGACAGGGGAACCCAGCATTTT. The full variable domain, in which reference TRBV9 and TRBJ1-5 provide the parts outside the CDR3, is DSGVTQTPKHLITATGQRVTLRCSPRSGDLSVYWYQQSLDQGLQFLIQYYNGEERAKGNILERFSAQQFPDLHSELNLSSLELGDSALYFCASSGRDRGTQHFGDGTRLSIL.

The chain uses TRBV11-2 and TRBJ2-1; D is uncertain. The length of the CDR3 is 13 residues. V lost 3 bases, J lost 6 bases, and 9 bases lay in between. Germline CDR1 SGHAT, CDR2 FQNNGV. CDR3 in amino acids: CASSLGRANEQFF. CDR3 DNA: TGTGCCAGCAGCTTGGGCAGAGCCAATGAGCAGTTCTTC.

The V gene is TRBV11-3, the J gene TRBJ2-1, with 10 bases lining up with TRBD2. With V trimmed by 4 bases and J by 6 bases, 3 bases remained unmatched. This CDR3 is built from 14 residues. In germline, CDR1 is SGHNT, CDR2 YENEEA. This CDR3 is CASSSSGSGNEQFF. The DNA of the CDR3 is TGTGCCAGCAGCTCTAGCGGGAGCGGCAATGAGCAGTTCTTC.